This T cell receptor beta chain was sequenced during a study of control samples from healthy donors and cancer patients (dated by TCRdb to about 2020). The method behind the library was the immunoSEQ multiplex PCR assay. TCRdb provides this immuneACCESS table in a form limited to in-frame rearrangements. Some clones are lacking; in checked studies, under half of them reflect an unresolved V gene, and why the rest are absent is not known. The sample table holds 110,000 or so clones, of which 80% to 90% were seen once. Less than 15% of the sample comes from the top ten. Concerning this clone itself: Its antigen target is currently unknown. Base qualities are not at hand, and no much larger clone is one base apart.

From the germline V gene (reference sequence), CDR1 is MNHEY and CDR2 is SMNVEV. V has 10 bases trimmed and J has 4 bases trimmed; junction bases matching no gene number 11. From its cysteine to its phenylalanine, the CDR3 spans 15 amino acids. Only the CDR3 DNA stays, 45 bases, in frame from base 1. The chain is assembled from TRBV27 and TRBJ2-7; the junction holds 12 bases that match TRBD1. The sequencing sample was made of blood. This clonotype originated in a woman aged 45-59 years in good health. The DNA sequence reads TGTGCCACCGGGACAGGGGGCGCCCCATGGTACGAGCAGTACTTC. Its coded protein is CATGTGGAPWYEQYF.